This T cell receptor (beta chain) was identified during a study of response to subunit inactivated influenza vaccine. This clonotype was seen more than once but under ten times. One entry per CDR3 protein results from TCRdb running MiXCR on the RT-PCR reads. The sample includes about 780,000 distinct CDR3 sequences, roughly 20% of them seen just once. The TCR originated in a man aged 50-60 years who received an inactivated influenza vaccine. This material consisted of PBMCs from blood, taken more than 4 days after vaccination.

Here the CDR3 reads CASSLASGIPRNEQFF. DNA for the CDR3: TGTGCCAGCAGCTTAGCTAGCGGGATCCCCCGCAATGAGCAGTTCTTC. The gene calls are TRBV7-2 and TRBJ2-1, with TRBD2 identical over 8 bases. The V gene end was trimmed by 0 bases and the J gene end by 6 bases; junction bases not matched to a gene: 7. The CDR3 loop spans 16 amino acids. CDR1 is SGHTA, CDR2 FQGNSA, per germline. The full variable domain, with the rest looked up from reference TRBV7-2 and TRBJ2-1, is GAGVSQSPSNKVTEKGKDVELRCDPISGHTALYWYRQSLGQGLEFLIYFQGNSAPDKSGLPSDRFSAERTGGSVSTLTIQRTQQEDSAVYLCASSLASGIPRNEQFFGPGTRLTVL.